Listed here are 8 T cell receptor beta chains from one sample, sequenced in a study of breast tumors, draining lymph nodes, adjacent tissues. TCRdb analysed the multiplex PCR reads with MiXCR anew, one entry per CDR3 protein. Of more than 250,000 distinct CDR3 sequences detected, about 30% appear once; the ten largest clones hold more than 0.95%. Breast cancer patients provided tissue from their axillary draining lymph nodes. Sequences were obtained from axillary lymph node tissue. All receptors come from a female donor with breast cancer. Some clones in this sample may be carry-over from other donors' samples.

The chain links TRBV28 to TRBJ2-3, with no clear D. CDR3 length equals 11 residues. Trimming stripped 3 bases from V and 6 bases from J, with 4 bases between. Germline values: CDR1 MDHEN, CDR2 SYDVKM. CDR3 nucleotides: TGTGCCAGCAGTTTCGTGGATACGCAGTATTTT. It translates to CASSFVDTQYF. Full variable domain (outside the CDR3, taken from reference TRBV28 and TRBJ2-3): DVKVTQSSRYLVKRTGEKVFLECVQDMDHENMFWYRQDPGLGLRLIYFSYDVKMKEKGDIPEGYSVSREKKERFSLILESASTNQTSMYLCASSFVDTQYFGPGTRLTVL.

V and J are TRBV5-4 and TRBJ2-1, with D unclear. V was clipped by 0 bases and J by 7 bases, with 11 bases between them. The CDR3 is made up of 14 amino acids. Germline V CDR1 and CDR2: SGHNT, YYREEE (reference sequence). CDR3 nucleotide sequence: TGTGCCAGCAGCTTGGGAGACACTTTTAATGAGCAGTTCTTC. Translation: CASSLGDTFNEQFF.

This clonotype occurred once. The chain uses TRBV7-2 and TRBJ2-5; a weak D match, TRBD2 (6 bases). In germline, CDR1 is SGHTA, CDR2 FQGNSA. The CDR3 is 16 residues long. Trimming shortened V by 5 bases and J by 5 bases, and 21 bases separated the two germline ends. The CDR3 is CASSPGLSRAGETQYF. In nucleotides, the CDR3 is TGTGCCAGCAGCCCGGGACTGAGTAGGGCCGGGGAGACCCAGTACTTC.

The sample holds many counts of this clonotype. This chain uses TRBV7-2 with TRBJ1-5, with TRBD1 matching 7 bases. The junction had 5 bases not matched to a gene; V was cut back by 3 bases and J by 3 bases. Per germline, CDR1 SGHTA and CDR2 FQGNSA. The CDR3 consists of 15 residues. The CDR3 nucleotides are TGTGCCAGCAGCTTGGGGGACAGCGTCAATCAGCCCCAGCATTTT. It codes for CASSLGDSVNQPQHF. Full variable domain (outside the CDR3, taken from reference TRBV7-2 and TRBJ1-5): GAGVSQSPSNKVTEKGKDVELRCDPISGHTALYWYRQSLGQGLEFLIYFQGNSAPDKSGLPSDRFSAERTGGSVSTLTIQRTQQEDSAVYLCASSLGDSVNQPQHFGDGTRLSIL.

Many counts were recorded for this clonotype. This rearrangement joins TRBV20-1 to TRBJ2-7; 8 bases map to TRBD2. Germline-derived CDR1 and CDR2 are DFQATT and SNEGSKA (reference sequence). The CDR3 loop spans 12 amino acids. The CDR3 reads CSAPGTLAGQYF. CDR3 in DNA: TGCAGCGCACCCGGGACTCTAGCGGGGCAGTACTTC.

This clonotype was recorded at least ten times. This chain uses TRBV12-3 or TRBV12-4 with TRBJ2-7, with TRBD1 matching over 7 bases. Germline trimming cut 4 bases from V and 2 bases from J; bases unmatched to any gene: 8. The CDR3 totals 15 residues. The CDR3 sequence: CASSWGQRVAYEQYF. CDR3 nucleotides: TGTGCCAGCAGTTGGGGACAGCGTGTCGCCTACGAGCAGTACTTC.

This clonotype was picked up a small number of times. V gene TRBV18 combines with J gene TRBJ2-7, with D unclear. The V and J ends lost 1 base and 2 bases respectively, with 12 bases between them. The CDR3 length is 15 residues. Germline V lookup: CDR1 KGHSH, CDR2 LQKENI. The CDR3 sequence: CASSPLLDSTYEQYF. DNA for the CDR3: TGTGCCAGCTCACCACTTCTCGATTCTACCTACGAGCAGTACTTC.

The CDR3 DNA follows: TGTGCCAGCAGCTCAGGGACTGGCTTCACAGATACGCAGTATTTT. Protein product: CASSSGTGFTDTQYF. The chain joins TRBV3-1 to TRBJ2-3, with D perhaps TRBD2 (6 bases). CDR3 length: 15 residues. Germline lookup yields CDR1 LGHDT and CDR2 YNNKEL (reference sequence). V was trimmed by 5 bases and J by 2 bases, leaving 14 bases between them.